The 27 T cell receptor beta chains presented below share a single source sample, sequenced in a study of cytomegalovirus exposure and HLA in healthy donors. The study ran its PCR with 60 Vbeta and 13 Jbeta primers. Only in-frame clones appear in the TCRdb table, and some are missing; sequencing was by immunoSEQ multiplex PCR. The sample lists over 100,000 clones; 50% to 75% were seen once. The source material was PBMCs. These receptor sequences come from a woman in her 40s in good health and CMV-seropositive.

CDR3 coding DNA: TGTGCCAGCAGGGACAGGGTGAAACTAACTAATGAAAAACTGTTTTTT. Translation gives CASRDRVKLTNEKLFF. The V gene is TRBV2, the J gene TRBJ1-4, with 8 bases matching TRBD1. The CDR3 is made up of 16 amino acids. From germline, CDR1 is SNHLY and CDR2 FYNNEI. V dropped 6 bases and J dropped 1; count of bases not matched to a gene: 7.

The rearrangement links TRBV2 to TRBJ2-7; D not certain. This CDR3 is built from 12 residues. Germline CDR1 is SNHLY and CDR2 is FYNNEI. V lost 4 bases and J lost 5, with 9 bases in between. The chain's CDR3 is CASSGGSNEQYF. The DNA for the CDR3 is TGTGCCAGCAGTGGAGGTAGCAACGAGCAGTACTTC.

Here the CDR3 reads CASSLAVRTGELFF. The DNA of the CDR3 is TGCGCCAGCAGCTTGGCCGTTCGCACCGGGGAGCTGTTTTTT. The chain links TRBV5-1 to TRBJ2-2, with D unclear. Germline-derived CDR1 and CDR2 are SGHRS and YFSETQ. The CDR3 consists of 14 residues. V dropped 0 bases and J dropped 4 bases, with 7 bases sitting between them.

The chain joins TRBV10-1 to TRBJ2-7, with 11 bases matching TRBD2. Per the germline V gene, CDR1 is WNHNN and CDR2 is SYGVQD (reference sequence). The CDR3 covers 15 residues. The ends lost 3 bases at V and 5 bases at J; junction bases unmatched: 6. CDR3 sequence: CASSDGGGLADEQYF. CDR3 in DNA: TGCGCCAGCAGTGACGGGGGGGGACTAGCGGACGAGCAGTACTTC.

The sample holds one count of this clone. The rearrangement joins TRBV9 to TRBJ2-1; 10 bases are a match to TRBD2. The V gene end was trimmed by 3 bases and the J gene end by 4 bases; junction bases not matched to a gene: 4. The CDR3 runs to 15 residues. The germline V gene has CDR1 SGDLS and CDR2 YYNGEE. CDR3 DNA: TGTGCCAGCAGCGCCACGGGACTAGCGTACAATGAGCAGTTCTTC. Translated, it gives CASSATGLAYNEQFF. Based on the CDR3 plus reference TRBV9 and TRBJ2-1, the full variable domain is DSGVTQTPKHLITATGQRVTLRCSPRSGDLSVYWYQQSLDQGLQFLIQYYNGEERAKGNILERFSAQQFPDLHSELNLSSLELGDSALYFCASSATGLAYNEQFFGPGTRLTVL.

V gene TRBV5-1 combines with J gene TRBJ2-7; 10 bases fit TRBD2. Trimming removed 4 bases from V and 4 bases from J; junction bases left unmatched: 5. This CDR3 spans 14 amino acids. The germline V gene has CDR1 SGHRS and CDR2 YFSETQ. CDR3 nucleotide sequence: TGCGCCAGCAGCCTCACTAGCGGGAAGTACGAGCAGTACTTC. Its translation: CASSLTSGKYEQYF.

This clone was observed a handful of times. This chain joins TRBV28 and TRBJ2-1; TRBD2 aligns across 8 bases. V lost 5 bases, J lost 0 bases, and 9 bases stayed unmatched. Germline CDR1 is MDHEN and CDR2 is SYDVKM. The CDR3 has 17 amino acids. The CDR3, as DNA: TGTGCCAGCAGTCCCCATAGCGGGGTAAGCTCCTACAATGAGCAGTTCTTC. Translation gives CASSPHSGVSSYNEQFF.

The gene calls are TRBV6-1 and TRBJ2-7; D gene ambiguous. This CDR3 comprises 13 residues. Germline values: CDR1 MNHNS, CDR2 SASEGT. With 6 bases removed from V and 3 bases from J, the gap between germline ends came to 12 bases. The CDR3 reads CASSPAEYYEQYF. In DNA form, the CDR3 reads TGTGCCAGCAGCCCCGCCGAGTACTACGAGCAGTACTTC.

The V gene is TRBV27, the J gene TRBJ2-1; D not certain. The germline V gene has CDR1 MNHEY and CDR2 SMNVEV (reference sequence). This CDR3 comprises 15 residues. Trimming stripped 0 bases from V and 5 bases from J, with 11 bases between. The CDR3 bases are TGTGCCAGCAGTTTATCTGGGCAGACAAACAATGAGCAGTTCTTC. This gives the protein CASSLSGQTNNEQFF.

The chain has TRBV6-5 and TRBJ1-2; D call uncertain. Germline CDR1 and CDR2: MNHEY and SVGAGI. This CDR3 comprises 15 residues. Trimming removed 5 bases from V and 3 bases from J, with 16 bases in between. CDR3 residues: CASSRWSGLDYGYTF. The DNA of the CDR3 is TGTGCCAGCAGTCGATGGTCAGGTCTTGACTATGGCTACACCTTC.

CDR3 sequence reads: CASTSTGGLTFGDEQYF. In DNA, the CDR3 is TGCGCCAGCACCTCTACAGGGGGCCTGACGTTCGGGGACGAGCAGTACTTC. The chain has TRBV5-1 and TRBJ2-7, with 9 bases aligning to TRBD1. CDR1 and CDR2 (germline): SGHRS, YFSETQ. J was trimmed by 5 bases and V by 6 bases; bases with no gene match: 18. The CDR3 consists of 17 residues.

The genes are TRBV9 and TRBJ2-1, with TRBD2 matching over 8 bases. This CDR3 has 15 residues. V shed 2 bases and J 7 bases; nucleotides not matched to a gene: 8. CDR1 and CDR2 from the germline V gene are SGDLS and YYNGEE. The CDR3 bases are TGTGCCAGCAGCGTTGGCGGGGGGCTTTGGAATGAGCAGTTCTTC. Protein sequence: CASSVGGGLWNEQFF. Drawing the rest from reference TRBV9 and TRBJ2-1, the complete variable domain is DSGVTQTPKHLITATGQRVTLRCSPRSGDLSVYWYQQSLDQGLQFLIQYYNGEERAKGNILERFSAQQFPDLHSELNLSSLELGDSALYFCASSVGGGLWNEQFFGPGTRLTVL.

In the case of this clone: One end of the junction does not line up with germline, which may come from a read error. The chain recombines TRBV7-7 with TRBJ2-5; 7 positions agree with TRBD1. The CDR3 totals 15 residues. Germline lookup yields CDR1 SSHAT and CDR2 FNYEAQ (reference sequence). The CDR3 nucleotides read TGTGCTAGCAGCTTAGAAGACAGGGTTCAAGAGACCCAGTACTTC. Its protein is CASSLEDRVQETQYF.

The chain employs TRBV6-1 and TRBJ2-5; TRBD1 might be the D (6 bases). The germline V gene has CDR1 MNHNS and CDR2 SASEGT. Trimming shortened V by 3 bases and J by 5 bases, and 16 bases separated the two germline ends. This CDR3 is built from 15 residues. CDR3 DNA: TGTGCCAGCAGTGAGACCGCAGGGGCGCACGAGACCCAGTACTTC. Its translation is CASSETAGAHETQYF.

The J gene is TRBJ1-2, the V gene TRBV13; 10 positions match TRBD1. CDR1 PRHDT and CDR2 FYEKMQ come from the germline V gene (reference sequence). This CDR3 contains 17 residues. The V and J ends lost 3 bases and 4 bases, in that order; junction bases with no gene match: 11. The DNA of the CDR3 is TGTGCCAGCAGCTTTACCGGGACAGGGGCTGGGGGCTATGGCTACACCTTC. Translating it yields CASSFTGTGAGGYGYTF.

In this sample, this clone turned up a few times. The chain is built from TRBV9 and TRBJ2-7, with unresolved D. V gave up 0 bases and J gave up 0 bases, with 7 bases separating them. CDR3 size: 14 residues. Germline V lookup: CDR1 SGDLS, CDR2 YYNGEE. The CDR3, as DNA: TGTGCCAGCAGCGTAGAGATCAGCTCCTACGAGCAGTACTTC. Translated, it gives CASSVEISSYEQYF.

This clone was seen many times. The V call is TRBV6-5, the J call TRBJ2-7; TRBD2 matches at 7 bases. J was trimmed by 6 bases and V by 1 base; bases with no gene match: 9. This CDR3 spans 15 amino acids. Germline CDR1 and CDR2: MNHEY and SVGAGI. In DNA form, the CDR3 reads TGTGCCAGCAGTTACTTAGCGGGCGATCGTGGCGAGCAGTACTTC. Encoded protein: CASSYLAGDRGEQYF.

This sequence joins TRBV5-1 and TRBJ1-4, with TRBD1 matching over 7 bases. V was pared by 5 bases and J by 3 bases, with 4 bases of the junction left unmatched. In germline, CDR1 is SGHRS, CDR2 YFSETQ. The CDR3 runs to 14 residues. CDR3 in amino acids: CASRTGVSNEKLFF. DNA for the CDR3: TGCGCCAGCAGAACAGGGGTCTCTAATGAAAAACTGTTTTTT.

The genes are TRBV28 and TRBJ2-1, with TRBD2 matching over 7 bases. This CDR3 comprises 18 residues. The ends lost 5 bases at V and 0 bases at J; junction bases unmatched: 13. Germline CDR1 and CDR2: MDHEN and SYDVKM. The CDR3 DNA follows: TGTGCCAGCAGTACTGGACTAGTCCACTTGAGCTCCTACAATGAGCAGTTCTTC. Protein: CASSTGLVHLSSYNEQFF.

J is TRBJ1-1 and V is TRBV28; 7 bases are shared with TRBD1. The length of the CDR3 is 14 residues. From germline, CDR1 is MDHEN and CDR2 SYDVKM. Trimming took 6 bases from V and 0 from J; bases not matched to a gene: 4. CDR3 residues: CASSNQGVNTEAFF. Written as DNA, the CDR3 is TGTGCCAGCAGCAACCAGGGGGTGAACACTGAAGCTTTCTTT.

The chain combines TRBV9 with TRBJ2-3; 11 nucleotides agree with TRBD2. The CDR3 is 16 residues long. Germline CDR1 and CDR2: SGDLS and YYNGEE. V shed 0 bases, J shed 5 bases, and the junction held 5 bases outside the gene matches. CDR3 nucleotides: TGTGCCAGCAGCGTAGACCTAGCGGGAGGAATAGATACGCAGTATTTT. Its protein product is CASSVDLAGGIDTQYF.

This chain joins TRBV19 and TRBJ1-1, with D perhaps TRBD1 (5 bases). V shed 6 bases and J shed 3 bases, with 20 bases lying between them. The germline V gene has CDR1 LNHDA and CDR2 SQIVND (reference sequence). CDR3 length: 16 residues. CDR3 sequence: CASRGGSEGLHTEAFF. The CDR3 nucleotides read TGTGCCAGTAGGGGGGGAAGCGAGGGTTTGCACACTGAAGCTTTCTTT.

The chain has TRBV5-1 and TRBJ1-1, with D unclear. Trimming left V 3 bases short and J 0 bases short, with 6 bases between. Germline V gene lookup returns CDR1 SGHRS and CDR2 YFSETQ. The CDR3 is made up of 13 amino acids. CDR3 sequence reads: CASSSRLNTEAFF. CDR3 DNA: TGCGCCAGCAGCTCGCGATTGAACACTGAAGCTTTCTTT.

The chain is built from TRBV7-2 and TRBJ2-7; a possible D gene is TRBD2 (5 bases). The germline CDR1 and CDR2 sequences are SGHTA and FQGNSA. V was cut by 2 bases and J by 2 bases, with 16 bases left in between. There are 16 residues in the CDR3. The CDR3 loop reads CASSLLQRSKPYEQYF. CDR3 DNA: TGTGCCAGCAGCTTACTGCAGCGGTCGAAGCCCTACGAGCAGTACTTC.

V is TRBV5-1 and J is TRBJ2-7; D is unresolved. The CDR3 has 14 residues. The V and J ends lost 0 bases and 2 bases respectively, with 9 bases between them. Germline CDR1 SGHRS, CDR2 YFSETQ. DNA for the CDR3: TGCGCCAGCAGCTTGGGGAGCCCGACCTACGAGCAGTACTTC. Its translation: CASSLGSPTYEQYF.

CDR3 protein: CASSSKDTYGYTF. CDR3 DNA: TGTGCCAGCAGCTCTAAGGACACCTATGGCTACACCTTC. The chain employs TRBV7-2 and TRBJ1-2; D might be TRBD1 (5 bases). From germline, CDR1 is SGHTA and CDR2 FQGNSA. This CDR3 has 13 residues. V was trimmed by 4 bases and J by 4 bases, leaving 10 bases between them.

The V and J genes are TRBV5-6 and TRBJ1-5; 7 bases map to TRBD1. Trimming removed 0 bases from V and 5 bases from J; junction bases left unmatched: 2. The CDR3 consists of 14 residues. The germline V gene has CDR1 SGHDT and CDR2 YYEEEE. CDR3 DNA sequence: TGTGCCAGCAGCTTGGGACAGGGCTATCAGCCCCAGCATTTT. Amino acid sequence: CASSLGQGYQPQHF.